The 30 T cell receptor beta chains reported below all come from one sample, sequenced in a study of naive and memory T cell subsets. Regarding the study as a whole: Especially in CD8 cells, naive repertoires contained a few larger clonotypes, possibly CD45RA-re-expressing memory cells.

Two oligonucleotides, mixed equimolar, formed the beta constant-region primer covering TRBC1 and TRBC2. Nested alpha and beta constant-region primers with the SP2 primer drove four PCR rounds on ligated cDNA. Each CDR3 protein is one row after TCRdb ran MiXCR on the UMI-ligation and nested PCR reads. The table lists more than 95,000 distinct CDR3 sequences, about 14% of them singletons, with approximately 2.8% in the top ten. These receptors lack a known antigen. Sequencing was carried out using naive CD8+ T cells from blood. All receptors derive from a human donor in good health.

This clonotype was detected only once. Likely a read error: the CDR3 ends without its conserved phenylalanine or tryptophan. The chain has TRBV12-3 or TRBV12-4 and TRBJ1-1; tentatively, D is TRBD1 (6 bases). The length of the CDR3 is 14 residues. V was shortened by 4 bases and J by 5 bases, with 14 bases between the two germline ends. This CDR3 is CASSSTGQKTEAFL. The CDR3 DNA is TGTGCCAGCAGTTCAACAGGGCAGAAGACTGAAGCTTTCTTA.

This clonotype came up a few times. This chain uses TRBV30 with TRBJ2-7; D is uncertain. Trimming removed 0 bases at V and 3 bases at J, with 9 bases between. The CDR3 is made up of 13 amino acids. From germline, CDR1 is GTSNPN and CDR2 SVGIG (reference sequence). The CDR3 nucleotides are TGTGCCTGGAGTGTTGGCCGAGACTACGAGCAGTACTTC. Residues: CAWSVGRDYEQYF.

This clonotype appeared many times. CDR3 sequence: CASSPAASSYNEQFF. DNA for the CDR3: TGTGCCAGCTCACCAGCGGCCAGCTCCTACAATGAGCAGTTCTTC. The chain combines TRBV18 with TRBJ2-1; no reliable D call. Germline CDR1 KGHSH, CDR2 LQKENI. Trimming shortened V by 2 bases and J by 0 bases, and 8 bases separated the two germline ends. The CDR3 runs 15 residues.

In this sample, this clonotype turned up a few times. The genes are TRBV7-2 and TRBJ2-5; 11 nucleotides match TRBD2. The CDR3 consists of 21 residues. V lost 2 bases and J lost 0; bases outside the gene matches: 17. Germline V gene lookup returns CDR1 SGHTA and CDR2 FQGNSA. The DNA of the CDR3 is TGTGCCAGCAGCTTAAAGTTCCGTCCGGGACTAGCGGTTTTGTACCAAGAGACCCAGTACTTC. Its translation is CASSLKFRPGLAVLYQETQYF.

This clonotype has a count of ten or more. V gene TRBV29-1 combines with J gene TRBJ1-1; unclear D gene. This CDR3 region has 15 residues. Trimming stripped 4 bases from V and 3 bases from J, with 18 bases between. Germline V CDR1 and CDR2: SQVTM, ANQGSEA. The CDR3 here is CSVARREYVHTEAFF. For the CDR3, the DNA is TGCAGCGTTGCTAGGAGGGAATACGTGCACACTGAAGCTTTCTTT.

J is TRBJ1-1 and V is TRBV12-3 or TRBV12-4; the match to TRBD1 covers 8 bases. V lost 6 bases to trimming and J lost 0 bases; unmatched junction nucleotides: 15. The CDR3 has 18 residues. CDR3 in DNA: TGTGCCAGCAGCCTCACAAGCACCTCGACAGGGGTGAACACTGAAGCTTTCTTT. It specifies CASSLTSTSTGVNTEAFF.

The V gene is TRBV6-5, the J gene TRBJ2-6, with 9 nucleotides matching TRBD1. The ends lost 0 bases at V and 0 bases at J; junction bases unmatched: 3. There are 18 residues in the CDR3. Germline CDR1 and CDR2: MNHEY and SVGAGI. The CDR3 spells CASSYSGQGYSGANVLTF. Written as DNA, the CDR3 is TGTGCCAGCAGTTACTCGGGACAGGGCTACTCTGGGGCCAACGTCCTGACTTTC.

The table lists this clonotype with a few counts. DNA for the CDR3: TGTGCCACCAGCAGAACTAGCGGGGGGAACACAGATACGCAGTATTTT. It yields the protein CATSRTSGGNTDTQYF. The chain uses TRBV15 and TRBJ2-3, with TRBD2 identical over 12 bases. The CDR3 is 16 residues long. V lost 2 bases and J lost 2; bases outside the gene matches: 2. Germline V gene lookup returns CDR1 LNHNV and CDR2 YYDKDF (reference sequence).

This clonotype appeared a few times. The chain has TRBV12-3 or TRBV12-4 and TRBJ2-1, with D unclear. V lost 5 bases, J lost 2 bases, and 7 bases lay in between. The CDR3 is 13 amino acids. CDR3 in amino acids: CASSTPTYNEQFF. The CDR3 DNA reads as TGTGCCAGCAGTACACCCACCTACAATGAGCAGTTCTTC.

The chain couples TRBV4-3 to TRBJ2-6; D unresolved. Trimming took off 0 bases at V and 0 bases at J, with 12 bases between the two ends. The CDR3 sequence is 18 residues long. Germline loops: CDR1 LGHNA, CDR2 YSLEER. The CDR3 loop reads CASSQDRHPPSGANVLTF. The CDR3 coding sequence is TGCGCCAGCAGCCAAGACCGGCATCCCCCCTCTGGGGCCAACGTCCTGACTTTC.

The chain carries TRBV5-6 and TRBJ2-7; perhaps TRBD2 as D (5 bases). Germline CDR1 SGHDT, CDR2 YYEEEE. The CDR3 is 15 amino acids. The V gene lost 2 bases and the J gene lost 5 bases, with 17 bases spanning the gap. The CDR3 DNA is TGTGCCAGCAGCTTCACCGTGGGAGCTGGAAACGAGCAGTACTTC. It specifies CASSFTVGAGNEQYF. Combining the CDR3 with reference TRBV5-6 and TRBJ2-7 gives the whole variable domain DAGVTQSPTHLIKTRGQQVTLRCSPKSGHDTVSWYQQALGQGPQFIFQYYEEEERQRGNFPDRFSGHQFPNYSSELNVNALLLGDSALYLCASSFTVGAGNEQYFGPGTRLTVT.

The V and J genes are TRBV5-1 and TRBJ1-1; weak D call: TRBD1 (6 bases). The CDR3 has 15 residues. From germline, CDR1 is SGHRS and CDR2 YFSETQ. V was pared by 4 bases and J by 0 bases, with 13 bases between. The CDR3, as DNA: TGCGCCAGCAGCAACGGACAGCAGATGAACACTGAAGCTTTCTTT. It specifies CASSNGQQMNTEAFF.

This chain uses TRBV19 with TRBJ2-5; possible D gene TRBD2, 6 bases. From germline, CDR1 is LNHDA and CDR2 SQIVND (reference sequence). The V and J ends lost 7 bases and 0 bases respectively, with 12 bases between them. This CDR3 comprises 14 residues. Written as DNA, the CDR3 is TGTGCCAGTAAATCGGCGGGGTACCAAGAGACCCAGTACTTC. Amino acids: CASKSAGYQETQYF. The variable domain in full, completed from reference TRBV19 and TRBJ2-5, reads DGGITQSPKYLFRKEGQNVTLSCEQNLNHDAMYWYRQDPGQGLRLIYYSQIVNDFQKGDIAEGYSVSREKKESFPLTVTSAQKNPTAFYLCASKSAGYQETQYFGPGTRLLVL.

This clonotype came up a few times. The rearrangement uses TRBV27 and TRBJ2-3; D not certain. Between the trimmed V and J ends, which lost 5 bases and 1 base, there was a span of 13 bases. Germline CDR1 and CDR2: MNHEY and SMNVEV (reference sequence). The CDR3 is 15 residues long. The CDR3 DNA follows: TGTGCCAGCAGTAGCCCTTCGTCCGGCACAGATACGCAGTATTTT. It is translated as CASSSPSSGTDTQYF.

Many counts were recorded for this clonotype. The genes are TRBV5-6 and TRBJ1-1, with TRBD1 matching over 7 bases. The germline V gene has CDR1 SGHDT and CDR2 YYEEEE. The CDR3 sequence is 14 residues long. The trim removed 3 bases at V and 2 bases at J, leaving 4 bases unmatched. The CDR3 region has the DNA TGTGCCAGCAGCTGGGGACAGACCAACACTGAAGCTTTCTTT. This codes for CASSWGQTNTEAFF.

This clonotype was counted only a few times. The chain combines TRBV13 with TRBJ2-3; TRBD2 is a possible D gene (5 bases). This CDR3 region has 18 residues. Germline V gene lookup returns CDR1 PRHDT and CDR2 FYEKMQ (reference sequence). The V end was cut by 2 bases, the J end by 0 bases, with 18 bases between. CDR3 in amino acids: CASSLRLAETPSTDTQYF. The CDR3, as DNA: TGTGCCAGCAGCTTACGCCTAGCCGAAACACCCAGCACAGATACGCAGTATTTT.

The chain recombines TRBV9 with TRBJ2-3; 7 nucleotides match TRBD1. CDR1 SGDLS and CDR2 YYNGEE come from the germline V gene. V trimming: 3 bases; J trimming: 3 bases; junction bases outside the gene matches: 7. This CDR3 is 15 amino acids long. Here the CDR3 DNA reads TGTGCCAGCAGCGACTCCGGGACAGTGACAGATACGCAGTATTTT. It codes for CASSDSGTVTDTQYF. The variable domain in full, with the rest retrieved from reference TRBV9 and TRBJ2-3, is DSGVTQTPKHLITATGQRVTLRCSPRSGDLSVYWYQQSLDQGLQFLIQYYNGEERAKGNILERFSAQQFPDLHSELNLSSLELGDSALYFCASSDSGTVTDTQYFGPGTRLTVL.

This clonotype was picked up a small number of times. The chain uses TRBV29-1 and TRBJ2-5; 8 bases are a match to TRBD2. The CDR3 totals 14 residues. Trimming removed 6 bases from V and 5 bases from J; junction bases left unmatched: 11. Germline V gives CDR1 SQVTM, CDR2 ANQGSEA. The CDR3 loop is CSVQDGGAGETQYF. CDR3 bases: TGCAGCGTCCAAGACGGGGGGGCGGGGGAGACCCAGTACTTC.

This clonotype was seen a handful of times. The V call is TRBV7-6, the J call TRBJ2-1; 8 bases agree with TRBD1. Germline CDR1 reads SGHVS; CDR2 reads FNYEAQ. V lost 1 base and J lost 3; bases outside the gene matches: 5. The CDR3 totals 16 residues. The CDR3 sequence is CASSLGTGSFYNEQFF. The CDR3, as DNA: TGTGCCAGCAGCTTAGGGACAGGGTCTTTCTACAATGAGCAGTTCTTC.

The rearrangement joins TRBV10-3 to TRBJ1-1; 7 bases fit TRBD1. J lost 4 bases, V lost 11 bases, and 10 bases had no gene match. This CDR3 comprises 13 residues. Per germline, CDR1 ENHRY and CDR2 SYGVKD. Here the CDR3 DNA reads TGTGCCTCCTGCCGACAGGGCGGCACTGAAGCTTTCTTT. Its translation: CASCRQGGTEAFF.

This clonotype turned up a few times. CDR3 nucleotide sequence: TGCAGTGCTCCGGGTCCTATAGATTCAGAGACCCAGTACTTC. Protein sequence: CSAPGPIDSETQYF. This chain connects TRBV20-1 to TRBJ2-5; D is uncertain. Germline lookup yields CDR1 DFQATT and CDR2 SNEGSKA (reference sequence). Trimming stripped 5 bases from V and 4 bases from J, with 17 bases between. This CDR3 spans 14 amino acids.

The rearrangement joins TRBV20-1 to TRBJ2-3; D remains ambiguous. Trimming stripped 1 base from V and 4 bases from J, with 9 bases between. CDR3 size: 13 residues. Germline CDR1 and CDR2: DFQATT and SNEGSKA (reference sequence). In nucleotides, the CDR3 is TGCAGTGCTAGAGCGGGCAGCGCAGATACGCAGTATTTT. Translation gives CSARAGSADTQYF.

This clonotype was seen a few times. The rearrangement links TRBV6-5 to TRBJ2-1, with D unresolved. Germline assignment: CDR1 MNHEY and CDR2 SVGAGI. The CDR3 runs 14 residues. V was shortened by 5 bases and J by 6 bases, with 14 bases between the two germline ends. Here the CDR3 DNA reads TGTGCCAGCAGTGATTCGTATGGCCCCAATGAGCAGTTCTTC. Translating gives CASSDSYGPNEQFF.

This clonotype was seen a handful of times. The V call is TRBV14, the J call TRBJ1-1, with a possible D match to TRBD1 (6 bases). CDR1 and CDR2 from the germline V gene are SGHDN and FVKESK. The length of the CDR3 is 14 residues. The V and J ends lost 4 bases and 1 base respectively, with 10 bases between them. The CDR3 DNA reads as TGTGCCAGCAGCCCCGGGACAAGGAACACTGAAGCTTTCTTT. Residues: CASSPGTRNTEAFF. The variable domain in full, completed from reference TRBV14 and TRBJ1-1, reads EAGVTQFPSHSVIEKGQTVTLRCDPISGHDNLYWYRRVMGKEIKFLLHFVKESKQDESGMPNNRFLAERTGGTYSTLKVQPAELEDSGVYFCASSPGTRNTEAFFGQGTRLTVV.

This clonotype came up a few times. The CDR3 loop is CSASLENTEAFF. The DNA of the CDR3 is TGCAGTGCTTCTCTAGAGAACACTGAAGCTTTCTTT. The chain joins TRBV20-1 to TRBJ1-1; no clear D gene. Germline values: CDR1 DFQATT, CDR2 SNEGSKA (reference sequence). The CDR3 consists of 12 residues. V was clipped by 5 bases and J by 1 base, with 8 bases between them.

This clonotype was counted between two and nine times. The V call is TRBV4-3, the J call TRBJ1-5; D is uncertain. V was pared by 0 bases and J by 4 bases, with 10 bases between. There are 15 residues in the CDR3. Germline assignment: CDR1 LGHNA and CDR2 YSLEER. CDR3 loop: CASSQDGERNQPQHF. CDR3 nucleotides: TGCGCCAGCAGCCAAGACGGAGAAAGGAATCAGCCCCAGCATTTT.

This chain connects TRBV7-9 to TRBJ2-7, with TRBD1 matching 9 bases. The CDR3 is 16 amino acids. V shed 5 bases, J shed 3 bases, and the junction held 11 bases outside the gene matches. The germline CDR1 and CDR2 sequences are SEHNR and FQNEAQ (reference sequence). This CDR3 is CASSPSGGQGRYEQYF. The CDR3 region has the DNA TGTGCCAGCAGCCCGAGTGGGGGACAGGGCCGCTACGAGCAGTACTTC.

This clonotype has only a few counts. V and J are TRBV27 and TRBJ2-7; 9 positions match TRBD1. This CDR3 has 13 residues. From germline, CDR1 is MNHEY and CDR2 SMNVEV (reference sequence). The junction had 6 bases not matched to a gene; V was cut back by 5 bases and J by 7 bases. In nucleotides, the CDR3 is TGTGCCAGCAGTCCCGGGACAGGGCATGAGCAGTACTTC. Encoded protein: CASSPGTGHEQYF.

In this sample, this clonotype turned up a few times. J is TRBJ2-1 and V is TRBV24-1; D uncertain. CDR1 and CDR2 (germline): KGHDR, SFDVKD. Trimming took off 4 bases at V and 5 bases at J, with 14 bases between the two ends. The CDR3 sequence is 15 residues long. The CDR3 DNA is TGTGCCACCAGTGAGAAACTCCAAAAAAACAATGAGCAGTTCTTC. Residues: CATSEKLQKNNEQFF.

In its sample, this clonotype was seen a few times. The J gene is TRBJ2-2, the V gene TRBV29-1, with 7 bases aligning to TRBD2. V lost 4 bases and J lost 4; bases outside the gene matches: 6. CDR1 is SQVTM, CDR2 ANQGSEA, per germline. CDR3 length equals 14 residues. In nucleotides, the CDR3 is TGCAGCGTTGGCGAGGGAGGGTTCACCGGGGAGCTGTTTTTT. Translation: CSVGEGGFTGELFF.